This T cell receptor beta chain is from a study of blood T cell repertoires in COVID-19. Overall study context: Specimens from acute and convalescent COVID-19 originated in the United States, Italy and Spain. PBMCs, B-cell-depleted T cells, or T cells provided the cDNA or gDNA that made up the material.

Authors' analysis steps: How many nucleated cells were present was estimated from reference gene primer amplification. Repertoires were generated with immunoSEQ multiplex PCR, while TCRdb's copy carries only in-frame clones and drops some. From that table come the V and J calls and clone size; the DNA was used to work out D and trimming. The data show about 280,000 clones, approximately 91% seen once. The CDR3 length is 11 residues. V lost 8 bases and J 3 bases, leaving 6 bases between the germline ends. Germline lookup yields CDR1 LGHDT and CDR2 YNNKEL (reference sequence). V gene TRBV3-1 (or the pseudogene TRBV3-2) combines with J gene TRBJ2-3, with unresolved D. This clonotype was obtained from a man between 18 and 29 years old with active or convalescent COVID-19. Material for sequencing was peripheral blood. CDR3 bases: TGTGCCAGCGCTCGGACAGATACGCAGTATTTT. This codes for CASARTDTQYF.